Each of the 15 T cell receptor beta chains below was sequenced from the same sample in a study of spatial heterogeneity in lung cancer. General study points: Mutation counts in tumors were tracked by counts of expanded intratumoral alpha and beta TCRs.

Time point given: sample taken at primary tumor resection. Each CDR3 protein gets one entry after TCRdb re-called the 5' RACE reads with MiXCR. The data hold about 2,300 distinct CDR3 sequences, with 15% to 20% observed a single time. Their recognized antigens are unknown. The starting material was lung tumor tissue, obtained at surgery. The receptor set was obtained from a male donor with early-stage non-small cell lung cancer.

The table lists this clonotype with many counts. The rearrangement uses TRBV9 and TRBJ2-5; the D gene could be TRBD1 or TRBD2 (6 bases each). Germline values: CDR1 SGDLS, CDR2 YYNGEE. The CDR3 length is 13 residues. V was pared by 0 bases and J by 7 bases, with 10 bases between. CDR3 in DNA: TGTGCCAGCAGCGTAGGGGGGGCGTCGACCCAGTACTTC. This codes for CASSVGGASTQYF.

By sample fraction, this clonotype is large. This chain connects TRBV7-8 to TRBJ2-7, with D maybe TRBD2 (6 bases). The V gene's germline CDR1 is SGHVS and CDR2 FQNEAQ. Trimming cost V 3 bases and J 7 bases, with 13 bases left between them. The CDR3 contains 13 residues. CDR3 protein: CASSLAGIREQYF. CDR3 nucleotides: TGTGCCAGCAGCTTGGCGGGAATCAGGGAGCAGTACTTC.

By sample share, this clonotype is medium-sized. The J gene is TRBJ2-7, the V gene TRBV3-1; D could derive from TRBD1 or TRBD2 (6 bases each). Looked up from germline, CDR1 is LGHDT and CDR2 is YNNKEL (reference sequence). Trimming pared 7 bases from V and 7 bases from J, leaving 20 bases between. This CDR3 is 14 amino acids long. The chain's CDR3 is CASTTGALRGEQYF. The CDR3 coding sequence is TGTGCCAGCACCACGGGGGCGCTGAGGGGGGAGCAGTACTTC.

Judged by abundance, this clonotype is large. V gene TRBV4-2 combines with J gene TRBJ2-1; 7 bases line up with TRBD1. The CDR3 is made up of 18 amino acids. CDR1 and CDR2 (germline): LGHNA, YNFKEQ. V trimming: 4 bases; J trimming: 1 base; junction bases outside the gene matches: 13. The CDR3 region has the DNA TGTGCCAGCAGCCCCACAGGGGCGCTGAGTAATTCCTACAATGAGCAGTTCTTC. It specifies CASSPTGALSNSYNEQFF.

By its share, this clonotype is medium-sized. This chain joins TRBV28 and TRBJ1-2, with D hard to call. The CDR3 has 11 amino acids. Germline V lookup: CDR1 MDHEN, CDR2 SYDVKM. With 6 bases removed from V and 4 bases from J, the gap between germline ends came to 6 bases. CDR3 in amino acids: CASRDTYGYTF. The CDR3 bases are TGTGCCAGCAGAGACACCTATGGCTACACCTTC.

CDR3 sequence reads: CASSLRDLEQFF. Here the CDR3 DNA reads TGTGCCAGCAGCCTACGGGACCTTGAGCAGTTCTTC. The chain has TRBV7-9 and TRBJ2-1; D may be TRBD1 or TRBD2 (5 bases each). V was shortened by 5 bases and J by 9 bases, with 11 bases between the two germline ends. CDR1 and CDR2 (germline): SEHNR, FQNEAQ (reference sequence). The CDR3 has 12 residues.

The chain carries TRBV6-1 and TRBJ2-7; D not resolved. V dropped 0 bases and J dropped 2 bases, with 14 bases sitting between them. Germline V gene data show CDR1 as MNHNS and CDR2 as SASEGT. The CDR3 has 16 residues. The CDR3 nucleotides are TGTGCCAGCAGTGAAGCCATGGACCTTTCCGCCTACGAGCAGTACTTC. This codes for CASSEAMDLSAYEQYF.

This clonotype is medium-sized (0.01 to 0.1%) by share. The chain recombines TRBV12-3 or TRBV12-4 with TRBJ2-2; 8 bases line up with TRBD2. Trimming at V came to 6 bases and at J to 6 bases, leaving 6 bases not matched to a gene. This CDR3 has 14 amino acids. The CDR3 sequence: CASRPLTSAGELFF. DNA for the CDR3: TGTGCCAGCAGGCCCTTGACTAGCGCCGGGGAGCTGTTTTTT.

By frequency in the sample, this clonotype is large. The J gene is TRBJ2-1, the V gene TRBV6-2 or TRBV6-3; 8 bases align to TRBD1. With V trimmed by 7 bases and J by 9 bases, 11 bases remained unmatched. Per germline, CDR1 MNHEY and CDR2 SVGEGT. CDR3 length: 14 residues. DNA of the CDR3: TGTGCCAGCACTTTGTGGGGTCAGGGGGCTGAGCAGTTCTTC. Encoded protein: CASTLWGQGAEQFF.

This clonotype has just one count. The CDR3 nucleotides read TGTGCCAGCAGTGGCTGGACAGGGGCTCCCTCTGGGGCCAACGTCCTGACTTTC. It encodes CASSGWTGAPSGANVLTF. The V call is TRBV6-2 or TRBV6-3, the J call TRBJ2-6; 9 nucleotides align to TRBD1. The germline gives CDR1 MNHEY, CDR2 SVGEGT. Trimming removed 5 bases from V and 0 bases from J; junction bases left unmatched: 8. CDR3 length: 18 residues.

There are many counts of this clonotype. DNA for the CDR3: TGTGCCAGCAGTTACTCCGACAGGGGGTCCGAGCAGTACTTC. This translates into CASSYSDRGSEQYF. The chain is built from TRBV6-6 and TRBJ2-7; TRBD1 agrees at 9 bases. The length of the CDR3 is 14 residues. Trimming cost V 0 bases and J 6 bases; bases outside gene matches: 3. Per the germline V gene, CDR1 is MNHNY and CDR2 is SVGAGI (reference sequence).

By proportion, this clonotype is medium-sized. The rearrangement joins TRBV9 to TRBJ2-7, with 9 bases identical to TRBD1. Germline trimming cut 3 bases from V and 4 bases from J; bases unmatched to any gene: 2. The germline V gene has CDR1 SGDLS and CDR2 YYNGEE. The CDR3 spans 13 residues. CDR3 coding DNA: TGTGCCAGCAGCGCCGGGACAGGGTACGAGCAGTACTTC. Translation: CASSAGTGYEQYF.

This clonotype has more than one count but fewer than ten. V and J are TRBV5-1 and TRBJ2-7, with TRBD1 as a possible D gene (6 bases). V dropped 4 bases and J dropped 3 bases, with 11 bases sitting between them. Germline V gene lookup returns CDR1 SGHRS and CDR2 YFSETQ. This CDR3 is 13 amino acids long. The CDR3 nucleotides read TGCGCCAGCAGCCGCGGACAGAGCTACGAGCAGTACTTC. Protein: CASSRGQSYEQYF.

By sample share, this clonotype is medium-sized. The V gene is TRBV20-1, the J gene TRBJ2-7; D unclear. Trimming stripped 0 bases from V and 2 bases from J, with 14 bases between. The CDR3 length is 15 residues. CDR1 and CDR2 (germline): DFQATT, SNEGSKA (reference sequence). The CDR3 bases are TGCAGTGCTAGAGATCTATCAGGAAAAACCTACGAGCAGTACTTC. It yields the protein CSARDLSGKTYEQYF.

This clonotype is medium-sized in the sample. The CDR3 loop is CASSRSQSSNSPLHF. DNA for the CDR3: TGTGCCAGCAGTAGGAGCCAATCAAGCAATTCACCCCTCCACTTT. The rearrangement joins TRBV6-1 to TRBJ1-6; no firm D call. The CDR3 is 15 residues long. V was shortened by 5 bases and J by 7 bases, with 15 bases between the two germline ends. Germline CDR1 reads MNHNS; CDR2 reads SASEGT.